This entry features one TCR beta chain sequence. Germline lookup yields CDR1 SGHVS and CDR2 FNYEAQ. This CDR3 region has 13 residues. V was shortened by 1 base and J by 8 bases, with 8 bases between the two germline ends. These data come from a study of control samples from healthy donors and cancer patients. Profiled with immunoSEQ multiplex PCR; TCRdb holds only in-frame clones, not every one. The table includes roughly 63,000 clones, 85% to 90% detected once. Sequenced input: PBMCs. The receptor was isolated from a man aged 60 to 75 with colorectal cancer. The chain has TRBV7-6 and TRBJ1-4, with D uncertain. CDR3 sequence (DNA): TGTGCCAGCAGCTTAGGGGCGGTGGAAAAACTGTTTTTT. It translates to CASSLGAVEKLFF.